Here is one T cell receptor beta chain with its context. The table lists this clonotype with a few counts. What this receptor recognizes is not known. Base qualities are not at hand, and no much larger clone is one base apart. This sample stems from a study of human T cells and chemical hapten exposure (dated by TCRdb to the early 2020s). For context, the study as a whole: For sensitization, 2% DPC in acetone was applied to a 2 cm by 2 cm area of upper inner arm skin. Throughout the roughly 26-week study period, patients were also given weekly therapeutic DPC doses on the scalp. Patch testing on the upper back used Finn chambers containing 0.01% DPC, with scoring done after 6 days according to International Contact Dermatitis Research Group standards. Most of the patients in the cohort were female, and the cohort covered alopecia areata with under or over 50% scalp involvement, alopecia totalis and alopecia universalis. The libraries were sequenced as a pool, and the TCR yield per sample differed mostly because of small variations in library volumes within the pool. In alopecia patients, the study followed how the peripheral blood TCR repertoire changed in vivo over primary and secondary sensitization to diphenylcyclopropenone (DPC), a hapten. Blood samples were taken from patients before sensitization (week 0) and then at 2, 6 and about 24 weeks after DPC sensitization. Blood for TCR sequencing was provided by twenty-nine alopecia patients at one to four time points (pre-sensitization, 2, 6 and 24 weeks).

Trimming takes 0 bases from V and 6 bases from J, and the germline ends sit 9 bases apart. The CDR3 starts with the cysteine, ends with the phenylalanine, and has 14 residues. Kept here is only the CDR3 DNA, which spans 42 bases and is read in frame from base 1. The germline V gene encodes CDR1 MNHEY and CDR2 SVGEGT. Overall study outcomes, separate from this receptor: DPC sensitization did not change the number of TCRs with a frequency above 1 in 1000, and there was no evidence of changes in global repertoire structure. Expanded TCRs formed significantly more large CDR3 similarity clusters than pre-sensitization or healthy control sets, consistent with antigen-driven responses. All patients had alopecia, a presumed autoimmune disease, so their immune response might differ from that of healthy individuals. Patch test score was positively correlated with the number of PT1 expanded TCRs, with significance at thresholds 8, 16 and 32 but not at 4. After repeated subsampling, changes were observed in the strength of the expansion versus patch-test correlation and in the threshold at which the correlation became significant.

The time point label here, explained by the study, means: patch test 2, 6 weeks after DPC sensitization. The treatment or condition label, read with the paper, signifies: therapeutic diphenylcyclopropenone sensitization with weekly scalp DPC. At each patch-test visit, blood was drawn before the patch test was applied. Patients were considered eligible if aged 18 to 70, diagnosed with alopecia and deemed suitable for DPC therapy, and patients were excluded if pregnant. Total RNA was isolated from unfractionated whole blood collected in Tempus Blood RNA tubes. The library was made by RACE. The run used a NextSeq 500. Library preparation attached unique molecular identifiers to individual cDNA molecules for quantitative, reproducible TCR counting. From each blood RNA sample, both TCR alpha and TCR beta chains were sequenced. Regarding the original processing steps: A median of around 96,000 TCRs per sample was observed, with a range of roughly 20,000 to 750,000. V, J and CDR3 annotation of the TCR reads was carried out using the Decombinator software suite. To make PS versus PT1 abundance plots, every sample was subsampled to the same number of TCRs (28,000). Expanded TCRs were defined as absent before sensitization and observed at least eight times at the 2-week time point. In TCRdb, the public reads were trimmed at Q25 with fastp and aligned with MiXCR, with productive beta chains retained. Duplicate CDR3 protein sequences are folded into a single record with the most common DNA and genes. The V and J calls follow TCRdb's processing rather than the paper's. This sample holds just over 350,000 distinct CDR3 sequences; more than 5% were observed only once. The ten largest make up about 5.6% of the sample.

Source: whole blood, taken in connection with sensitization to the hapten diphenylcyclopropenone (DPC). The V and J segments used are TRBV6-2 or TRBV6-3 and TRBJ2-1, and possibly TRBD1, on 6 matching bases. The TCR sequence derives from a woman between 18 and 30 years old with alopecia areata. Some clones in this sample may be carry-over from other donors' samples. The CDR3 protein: CASSYSTDSNEQFF. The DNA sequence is TGTGCCAGCAGTTACTCGACGGACAGCAATGAGCAGTTCTTC.